These 8 T cell receptor beta chains originate from one sample sequenced in a study of shared clonotypes between healthy human individuals. This table comes from immunoSEQ multiplex PCR, and its TCRdb copy is limited to in-frame clones, with some not included. This sample yields fewer than 1.4 million clones, of which around 78% are seen a single time; roughly 0.65% belongs to the top ten. The sequenced sample consisted of memory CD4+ T cells from PBMCs. Stated subset: CD45RA-negative fraction. These receptors were taken from a man aged 18 to 30 in good health. Some clones in this sample may be carry-over from other donors' samples.

This sequence joins TRBV5-1 and TRBJ2-2, with D maybe TRBD2 (6 bases). V shed 4 bases and J shed 4 bases, with 23 bases lying between them. The germline V gene has CDR1 SGHRS and CDR2 YFSETQ. The CDR3 consists of 18 residues. The CDR3 loop is CASSTKPNRLVGTGELFF. The DNA of the CDR3 is TGCGCCAGCAGCACAAAACCGAATCGACTAGTGGGCACCGGGGAGCTGTTTTTT.

The V call is TRBV11-2, the J call TRBJ2-7, with 7 nucleotides matching TRBD2. The ends lost 1 base at V and 5 bases at J; junction bases unmatched: 11. The germline CDR1 and CDR2 sequences are SGHAT and FQNNGV. The length of the CDR3 is 16 residues. CDR3 protein: CASSLGLGGGPDEQYF. The CDR3 nucleotides read TGTGCCAGCAGCTTAGGATTGGGGGGAGGGCCGGACGAGCAGTACTTC.

This chain links TRBV5-1 with TRBJ2-5; D is tentatively TRBD1 or TRBD2 (6 bases each). Germline CDR1 and CDR2: SGHRS and YFSETQ. This CDR3 is 17 amino acids long. The V gene lost 3 bases and the J gene lost 4 bases, with 22 bases spanning the gap. CDR3 region: CASSWGAGATFGETQYF. The CDR3 DNA sequence: TGCGCCAGCAGCTGGGGGGCAGGGGCGACGTTCGGAGAGACCCAGTACTTC. Drawing the rest from reference TRBV5-1 and TRBJ2-5, the complete variable domain is KAGVTQTPRYLIKTRGQQVTLSCSPISGHRSVSWYQQTPGQGLQFLFEYFSETQRNKGNFPGRFSGRQFSNSRSEMNVSTLELGDSALYLCASSWGAGATFGETQYFGPGTRLLVL.

V and J are TRBV2 and TRBJ2-7; 8 positions agree with TRBD2. CDR1 is SNHLY, CDR2 FYNNEI, per germline. V lost 0 bases to trimming and J lost 5 bases; unmatched junction nucleotides: 18. The CDR3 spans 19 residues. Here the CDR3 reads CASSEALEAGVHKLNEQYF. DNA for the CDR3: TGTGCCAGCAGTGAAGCCCTCGAAGCGGGAGTACACAAACTTAACGAGCAGTACTTC.

This chain uses TRBV6-1 with TRBJ2-2, with 10 bases fitting TRBD2. Germline assignment: CDR1 MNHNS and CDR2 SASEGT. Trimming cost V 6 bases and J 6 bases; bases outside gene matches: 1. This CDR3 region has 13 residues. The CDR3 sequence is CASRAGGPGELFF. The CDR3 nucleotides read TGTGCCAGCAGAGCGGGAGGGCCCGGGGAGCTGTTTTTT.

The rearrangement uses TRBV10-3 and TRBJ2-5, with TRBD1 matching 9 bases. The CDR3 extends over 13 amino acids. V lost 3 bases to trimming and J lost 11 bases; unmatched junction nucleotides: 7. Per the germline V gene, CDR1 is ENHRY and CDR2 is SYGVKD. For the CDR3, the DNA is TGTGCCATCAGTGAAAGGGACAGGGAGTCACAGTACTTC. This codes for CAISERDRESQYF.

Remarks on this clone: The sample contains more than one DNA sequence encoding this CDR3. V is TRBV11-2 and J is TRBJ1-2; D call uncertain. Trimming pared 0 bases from V and 4 bases from J, leaving 6 bases between. This CDR3 contains 13 residues. Germline CDR1 and CDR2: SGHAT and FQNNGV. DNA of the CDR3: TGTGCCAGCAGCTTAGATCGGATCTATGGCTACACCTTC. Its translation is CASSLDRIYGYTF.

The chain is built from TRBV30 and TRBJ1-6; no clear D gene. Germline lookup yields CDR1 GTSNPN and CDR2 SVGIG (reference sequence). The CDR3 runs to 13 residues. Trimming removed 7 bases from V and 7 bases from J, with 14 bases in between. CDR3 residues: CALTGVGNSPLHF. In DNA, the CDR3 is TGTGCCTTGACTGGGGTGGGGAATTCACCCCTCCACTTT.